This T cell receptor beta chain is drawn from a study of beta chain features in type 1 diabetes. This clone has only a few counts. Antigen: not known. Expressed TCRB transcripts were sequenced because the isolated RNA had all been reverse transcribed beforehand. TCRdb's table, derived via immunoSEQ multiplex PCR, lists solely in-frame clones and lacks some. The sample has about 700,000 clones, under 15% seen once; the top ten hold approximately 0.022%. Findings of the study overall: Possible PCR preference for shorter templates applied equally to patients and controls. The study found moderately but significantly shorter TCRB CDR3s in all four CD4+ subsets of Type 1 diabetes patients.

One heparinised draw of blood, averaging around 100 mL, came from each donor. Losses at the gene ends were 3 bases for V and 15 bases for J; bases not matched to a gene: 10. Germline V gene data show CDR1 as MNHNS and CDR2 as SASEGT. CDR3 size: 13 residues. This chain uses TRBV6-1 with TRBJ2-4; 8 bases fit TRBD2. The source material was naive CD4+ T cells from blood. The sequence came from a man younger than 35 with type 1 diabetes. The DNA for the CDR3 is TGTGCCAGCAGTGAGATTAGCGGGGTGACCTTGTACTTC. It translates to CASSEISGVTLYF.